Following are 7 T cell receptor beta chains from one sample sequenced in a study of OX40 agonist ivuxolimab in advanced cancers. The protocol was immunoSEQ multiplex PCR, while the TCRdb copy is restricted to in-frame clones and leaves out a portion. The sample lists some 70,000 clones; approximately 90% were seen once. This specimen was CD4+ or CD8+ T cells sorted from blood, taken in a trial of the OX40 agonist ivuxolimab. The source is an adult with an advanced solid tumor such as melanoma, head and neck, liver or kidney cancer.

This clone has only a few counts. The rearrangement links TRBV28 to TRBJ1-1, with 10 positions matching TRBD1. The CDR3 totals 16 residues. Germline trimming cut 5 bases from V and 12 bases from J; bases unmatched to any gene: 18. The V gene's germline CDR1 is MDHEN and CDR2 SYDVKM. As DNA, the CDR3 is TGTGCCAGCAGTCCCACTTACGAGAGGACAGGGGGGTTGACTTTCTTT. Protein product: CASSPTYERTGGLTFF.

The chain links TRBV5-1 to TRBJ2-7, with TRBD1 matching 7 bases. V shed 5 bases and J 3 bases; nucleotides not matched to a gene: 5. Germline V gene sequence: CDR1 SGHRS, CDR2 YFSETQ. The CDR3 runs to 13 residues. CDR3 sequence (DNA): TGCGCCAGCAGAAGGACAGGTAGCTACGAGCAGTACTTC. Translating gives CASRRTGSYEQYF.

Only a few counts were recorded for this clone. This CDR3 reads CASSGSDRGRGGYTF. The DNA of the CDR3 is TGCGCCAGCAGCGGCTCGGACAGGGGGCGCGGAGGCTACACCTTC. The V call is TRBV5-1, the J call TRBJ1-2; 11 bases agree with TRBD1. The junction had 10 bases not matched to a gene; V was cut back by 4 bases and J by 8 bases. The germline CDR1 and CDR2 sequences are SGHRS and YFSETQ. The CDR3 contains 15 residues.

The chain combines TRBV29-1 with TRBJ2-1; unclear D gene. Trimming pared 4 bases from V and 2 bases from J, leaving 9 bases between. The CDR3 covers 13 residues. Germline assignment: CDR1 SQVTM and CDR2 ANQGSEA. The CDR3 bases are TGCAGCGTTGGAGAGGTAACCTACAATGAGCAGTTCTTC. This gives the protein CSVGEVTYNEQFF.

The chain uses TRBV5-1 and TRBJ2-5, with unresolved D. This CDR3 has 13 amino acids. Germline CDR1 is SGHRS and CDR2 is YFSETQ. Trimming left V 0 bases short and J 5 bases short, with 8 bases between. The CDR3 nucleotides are TGCGCCAGCAGCTTGGCCTTAGGTGAGACCCAGTACTTC. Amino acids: CASSLALGETQYF.

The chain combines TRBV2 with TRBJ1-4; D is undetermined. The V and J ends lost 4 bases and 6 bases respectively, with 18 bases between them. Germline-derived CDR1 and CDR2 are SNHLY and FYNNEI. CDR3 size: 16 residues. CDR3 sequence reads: CASSVSFETSHEKLFF. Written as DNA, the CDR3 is TGTGCCAGCAGTGTTTCTTTCGAGACCTCGCATGAAAAACTGTTTTTT.

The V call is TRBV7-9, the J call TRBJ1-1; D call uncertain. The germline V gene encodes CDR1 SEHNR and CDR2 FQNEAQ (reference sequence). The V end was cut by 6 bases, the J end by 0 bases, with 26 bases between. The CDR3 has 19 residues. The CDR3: CASRPKLRARPGVNTEAFF. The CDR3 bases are TGTGCCAGCAGACCCAAGCTTAGGGCCAGACCGGGAGTGAACACTGAAGCTTTCTTT.